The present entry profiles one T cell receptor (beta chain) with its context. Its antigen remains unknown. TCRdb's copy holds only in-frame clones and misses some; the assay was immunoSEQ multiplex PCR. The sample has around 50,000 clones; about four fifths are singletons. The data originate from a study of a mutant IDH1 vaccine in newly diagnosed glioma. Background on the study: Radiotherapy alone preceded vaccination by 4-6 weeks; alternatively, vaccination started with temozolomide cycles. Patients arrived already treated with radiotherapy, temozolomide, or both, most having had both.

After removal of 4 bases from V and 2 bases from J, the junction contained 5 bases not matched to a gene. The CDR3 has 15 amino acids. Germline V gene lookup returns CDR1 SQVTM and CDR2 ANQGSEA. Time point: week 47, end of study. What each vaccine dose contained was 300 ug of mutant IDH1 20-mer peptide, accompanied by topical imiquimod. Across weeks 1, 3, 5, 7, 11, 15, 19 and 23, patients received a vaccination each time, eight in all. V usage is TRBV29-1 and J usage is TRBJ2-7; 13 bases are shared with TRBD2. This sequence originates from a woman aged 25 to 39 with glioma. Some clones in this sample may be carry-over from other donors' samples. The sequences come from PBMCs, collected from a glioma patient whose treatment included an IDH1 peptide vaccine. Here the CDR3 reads CSVAGGLAGTYEQYF. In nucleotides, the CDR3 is TGCAGCGTTGCAGGGGGACTAGCGGGGACCTACGAGCAGTACTTC.